This is a list of T cell receptor beta chains from one sample in a study of T cells in Graves' hyperthyroidism and ophthalmopathy. TCRdb passed the multiplex PCR reads through MiXCR, listing each CDR3 protein once. The profile shows some 350,000 distinct CDR3 sequences, just under 25% of them singletons. Sequenced material: blood. These TCRs come from a man aged 50 or older with Graves' hyperthyroidism. Both conserved end residues are part of each CDR3. Each record gives: D gene, J gene, clone size, V gene, CDR3 DNA, CDR3 protein. A D gene is named only where the DNA matches it firmly. Where a row states a size, it is once, few, many or the class of an expanded clone; other rows omit it.

TRBD1	TRBJ1-4	many	TRBV12-5	TGTGCTAGTGGCCCCGGGACAGGGGACGAAAAACTGTTTTTT	CASGPGTGDEKLFF
.	TRBJ1-1	.	TRBV6-1	TGTGCCACAATGAGGGAGATGGACACTGAAGCTTTCTTT	CATMREMDTEAFF
.	TRBJ1-5	many	TRBV7-8	TGTGCCAGCAGCATCCAAACCCGGCAAGGCCCTCAGCATTTT	CASSIQTRQGPQHF
.	TRBJ2-3	many	TRBV28	TGTGCCAGCAGTTTGAGCCAGAAAACAGATACGCAGTATTTT	CASSLSQKTDTQYF
TRBD2	TRBJ2-7	many	TRBV11-1	TGTGCCAGCAGCTTAGCGCGATCGCGGGGGGCCTCCTACGAGCAGTACTTC	CASSLARSRGASYEQYF
.	TRBJ1-2	.	TRBV7-9	TGTGCCAGCAGCTTAGCAGAAGGGTATGGCCACACCTTC	CASSLAEGYGHTF
.	TRBJ2-3	many	TRBV2	TGTGCCAGCAGAGGGTCGAACACAGATACGCAGTATTTT	CASRGSNTDTQYF
.	TRBJ2-1	few	TRBV19	TGTGCCAGTAGTATTGAGGACCACCCCAATGAGCAGTTCTTC	CASSIEDHPNEQFF
.	TRBJ2-1	.	TRBV10-2	TGCGCCAGCCGTTGGTCTTCTAGCTCTGATGAGCAGTTCTTC	CASRWSSSSDEQFF
.	TRBJ1-1	.	TRBV20-1	TGCAGTGCCCGCTTGGACTCTGAAGCTTTCTTT	CSARLDSEAFF
TRBD1	TRBJ2-5	.	TRBV6-6	TGTGCCAGCAGTTACTCGAGAGGGGGCGGGGAGACCCAGTACTTC	CASSYSRGGGETQYF
TRBD2	TRBJ2-3	.	TRBV7-2	TGTGCCAGCAGCTTAAGGGTCCCGGGACTAGCGGGAATCTACACAGATACGCAGTATTTT	CASSLRVPGLAGIYTDTQYF
.	TRBJ2-1	.	TRBV20-1	TGCAGTGGCTTTTCGAGGAGCTCCTACAATGAGCAGTTCTTC	CSGFSRSSYNEQFF
.	TRBJ2-5	many	TRBV7-2	TGTGCCAGCAGCCTCGCTATCAACACCGACCAGTACTTC	CASSLAINTDQYF
.	TRBJ2-5	.	TRBV7-9	TGTGCCAGCAGCCCACGCGGGGGCGCGGGCCAAGAGACCCAGTACTTC	CASSPRGGAGQETQYF
TRBD2	TRBJ2-7	many	TRBV2	TGTGCCAGCACCGACGGGACTAGCGGGACCTACGAGCAGTACTTC	CASTDGTSGTYEQYF
.	TRBJ2-2	.	TRBV9	TGTGCCAGCAGCGCCCGGGGGACCGGGGAGCTGTTTTTT	CASSARGTGELFF
.	TRBJ2-7	few	TRBV6-5	TGTGCCAGCAGGTTAGCTGGCGAGCAGTACTTC	CASRLAGEQYF
.	TRBJ2-5	many	TRBV11-2	TGTGCCAGCAGCTTAGAAGGGCGCGCCCTAGGAGAGACCCAGTACTTC	CASSLEGRALGETQYF
.	TRBJ1-2	.	TRBV27	TGTGCCAGCAGTTTCTTAGACAGGCGGGGCTACACCTTC	CASSFLDRRGYTF
TRBD2	TRBJ2-1	few	TRBV6-1	TGTGCCAGCAGATCCTCTAGCGGGAGCTCCTACAATGAGCAGTTCTTC	CASRSSSGSSYNEQFF
.	TRBJ2-7	few	TRBV19	TGTGCCAGTAGTACTCACAATCAGACCTACGAGCAGTACTTC	CASSTHNQTYEQYF
.	TRBJ2-3	few	TRBV19	TGTGCCAGTAGTATACTGGGCACAGATACGCAGTATTTT	CASSILGTDTQYF
TRBD2	TRBJ2-7	.	TRBV3-1	TGTGCCAGCAGCGAGGGACTAGCGGGAGCTAGGAGATACGAGCAGTACTTC	CASSEGLAGARRYEQYF
TRBD1	TRBJ2-3	.	TRBV20-1	TGCAGTGCTGGACACAGGGGGACTAGCACAGATACGCAGTATTTT	CSAGHRGTSTDTQYF
TRBD1	TRBJ2-3	many	TRBV2	TGTGCCAGCAGCGCGGACAGGGGGCGAACAGATACGCAGTATTTT	CASSADRGRTDTQYF
.	TRBJ2-5	.	TRBV12-3/TRBV12-4	TGTGCCAGCAGCCTCGTGATGTGGGGGGAGACCCAGTACTTC	CASSLVMWGETQYF
TRBD1	TRBJ2-5	few	TRBV6-1	TGTGCCAGCAATCAGGGGGAAGAGACCCAGTACTTC	CASNQGEETQYF
TRBD2	TRBJ2-5	.	TRBV20-1	TGCAGTGCTAGGGGGGGACTAGCGGGACTCAAGACCCAGTACTTC	CSARGGLAGLKTQYF
TRBD2	TRBJ2-3	many	TRBV11-3	TGTGCCAGCACTTCTAGCGGGAGCACAGATACGCAGTATTTT	CASTSSGSTDTQYF
TRBD1	TRBJ1-5	many	TRBV27	TGTGCCAGCAGCTCTGGACAGGGGCACAATCAGCCCCAGCATTTT	CASSSGQGHNQPQHF
TRBD2	TRBJ2-1	.	TRBV20-1	TGCAGTGCTAGATTCGGGACTAGCGGGAGGAATGAGCAGTTCTTC	CSARFGTSGRNEQFF
.	TRBJ2-3	many	TRBV3-1	TGTGCCAGCACCTCAACTTTAGCAGCAGATACGCAGTATTTT	CASTSTLAADTQYF
.	TRBJ1-3	.	TRBV6-2/TRBV6-3	TGTGCCAGCAGACGGTCCTACAGCTCTGGAAACACCATATATTTT	CASRRSYSSGNTIYF
.	TRBJ2-1	few	TRBV19	TGTGCCAGTAGTATCCAGGGCCCCATCTCCTACAATGAGCAGTTCTTC	CASSIQGPISYNEQFF
.	TRBJ2-1	.	TRBV20-1	TGCAGTACCAGCTCCTACAATGAGCAGTTCTTC	CSTSSYNEQFF
.	TRBJ1-5	few	TRBV5-1	TGCGCCAGCAGCTTACAGACGGATCAGCCCCAGCATTTT	CASSLQTDQPQHF
TRBD1	TRBJ2-7	.	TRBV6-1	TGTGCCAGCACCCTCCGGGACAGGGATTACGAGCAGTACTTC	CASTLRDRDYEQYF
TRBD2	TRBJ2-7	few	TRBV20-1	TGCAGTGCTAGTCGGATTAGCGGGAGTTTCGAGCAGTACTTC	CSASRISGSFEQYF
.	TRBJ2-7	few	TRBV7-9	TGTGCCAGCAGCTTCCCGACTAGCGAGCAGTACTTC	CASSFPTSEQYF
TRBD2	TRBJ2-5	few	TRBV20-1	TGCAGTGCGGGGCGACTAGCGGGAGTGGAGACCCAGTACTTC	CSAGRLAGVETQYF
.	TRBJ1-1	.	TRBV6-1	TGTGCCAGCAAAAACAGTTTTAGCACTGAAGCTTTCTTT	CASKNSFSTEAFF
TRBD2	TRBJ2-1	few	TRBV10-2	TGCGCCAGCAGTGAGGTTGGGACTAGCGGGAGGAGGGAGCAGTTCTTC	CASSEVGTSGRREQFF
.	TRBJ2-1	many	TRBV2	TGTGCCAGCAGTGAAGAGGGGGGACAAGGCAATGAGCAGTTCTTC	CASSEEGGQGNEQFF
TRBD2	TRBJ2-1	.	TRBV10-3	TGTGCCATCAGTGGCCCTAGCGGGGACGCTGAGCAGTTCTTC	CAISGPSGDAEQFF
.	TRBJ1-5	few	TRBV6-1	TGTGCCAGCAGTCAGCGGACCGGTTGGGATCAGCCCCAGCATTTT	CASSQRTGWDQPQHF
.	TRBJ2-5	.	TRBV2	TGTGCCAGCAGCACCGGGACCGCGAGCGAGACCCAGTACTTC	CASSTGTASETQYF
TRBD1	TRBJ2-7	.	TRBV13	TGTGCCAGCACCCTTAAGACGGGACAGGGGAACCACGAGCAGTACTTC	CASTLKTGQGNHEQYF
.	TRBJ2-7	.	TRBV4-2	TGTGCCAGCAGCCAAGGCGATGTCCGGGACCTCGAGCAGTACTTC	CASSQGDVRDLEQYF
.	TRBJ2-5	.	TRBV5-6	TGTGCCAGCAGCGATACAGGACACCGCGGGGCAGAGACCCAGTACTTC	CASSDTGHRGAETQYF
.	TRBJ2-1	.	TRBV6-1	TGTGCCAGCAGCCTAGCGACCTCCTACGAGCAGTTCTTC	CASSLATSYEQFF
.	TRBJ2-1	many	TRBV5-1	TGCGCCAGCAGCTACGAAGGGGGGTACAATGAGCAGTTCTTC	CASSYEGGYNEQFF
.	TRBJ2-7	few	TRBV6-1	TGTGCCAGCAGGCCGCTGACAGGACCCGGTAGGGTCTACGAGCAGTACTTC	CASRPLTGPGRVYEQYF
TRBD1	TRBJ1-2	.	TRBV3-1	TGTGCCAGCAGCCAAGGAGGGACAGGGAAAGGCTACACCTTC	CASSQGGTGKGYTF
TRBD2	TRBJ2-2	.	TRBV24-1	TGTGCCACCAGTGACGGGACTAGGAACACCGGGGAGCTGTTTTTT	CATSDGTRNTGELFF
TRBD2	TRBJ2-5	few	TRBV20-1	TGCAGTGCTAAACTCGCGACTAGCGGCCAAGAGACCCAGTACTTC	CSAKLATSGQETQYF
.	TRBJ2-1	.	TRBV12-3/TRBV12-4	TGTGCCAGCAGTTTGGAGGGAAGGTATGAGCAGTTCTTC	CASSLEGRYEQFF